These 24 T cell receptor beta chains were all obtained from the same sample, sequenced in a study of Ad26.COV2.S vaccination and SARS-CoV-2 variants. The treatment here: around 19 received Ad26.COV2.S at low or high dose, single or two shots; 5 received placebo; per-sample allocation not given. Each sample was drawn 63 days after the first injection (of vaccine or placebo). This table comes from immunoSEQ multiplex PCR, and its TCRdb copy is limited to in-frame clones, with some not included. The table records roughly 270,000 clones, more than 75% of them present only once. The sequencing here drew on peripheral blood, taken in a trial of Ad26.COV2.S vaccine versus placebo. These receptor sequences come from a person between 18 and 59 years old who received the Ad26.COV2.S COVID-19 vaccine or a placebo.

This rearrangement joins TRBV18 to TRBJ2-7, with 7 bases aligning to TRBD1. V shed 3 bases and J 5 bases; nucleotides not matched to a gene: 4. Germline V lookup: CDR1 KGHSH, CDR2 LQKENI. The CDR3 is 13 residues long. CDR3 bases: TGTGCCAGCTCACCGGGACAGAATCACGAGCAGTACTTC. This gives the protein CASSPGQNHEQYF.

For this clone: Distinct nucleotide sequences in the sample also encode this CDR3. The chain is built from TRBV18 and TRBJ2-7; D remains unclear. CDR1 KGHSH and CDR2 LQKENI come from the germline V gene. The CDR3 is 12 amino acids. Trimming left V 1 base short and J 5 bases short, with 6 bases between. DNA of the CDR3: TGTGCCAGCTCACCACAAGGGCACGAGCAGTACTTC. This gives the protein CASSPQGHEQYF.

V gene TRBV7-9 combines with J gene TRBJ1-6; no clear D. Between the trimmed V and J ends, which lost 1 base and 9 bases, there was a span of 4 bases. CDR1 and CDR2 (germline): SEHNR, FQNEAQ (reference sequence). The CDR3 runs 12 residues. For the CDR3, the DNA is TGTGCCAGCAGCTTAGACTTTTCACCCCTCCACTTT. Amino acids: CASSLDFSPLHF.

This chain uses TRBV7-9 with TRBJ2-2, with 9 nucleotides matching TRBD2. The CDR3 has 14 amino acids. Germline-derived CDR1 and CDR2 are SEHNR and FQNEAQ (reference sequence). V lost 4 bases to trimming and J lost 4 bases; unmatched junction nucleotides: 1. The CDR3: CASSYSGGTGELFF. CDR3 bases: TGTGCCAGCAGCTATAGCGGGGGCACCGGGGAGCTGTTTTTT. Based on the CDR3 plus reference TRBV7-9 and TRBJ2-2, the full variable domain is DTGVSQNPRHKITKRGQNVTFRCDPISEHNRLYWYRQTLGQGPEFLTYFQNEAQLEKSRLLSDRFSAERPKGSFSTLEIQRTEQGDSAMYLCASSYSGGTGELFFGEGSRLTVL.

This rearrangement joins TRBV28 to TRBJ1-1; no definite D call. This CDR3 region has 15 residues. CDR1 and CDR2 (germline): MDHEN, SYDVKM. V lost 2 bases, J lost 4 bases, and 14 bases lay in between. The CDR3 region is CASSLLRTLGTEAFF. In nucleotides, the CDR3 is TGTGCCAGCAGTTTACTTCGCACTTTGGGCACTGAAGCTTTCTTT.

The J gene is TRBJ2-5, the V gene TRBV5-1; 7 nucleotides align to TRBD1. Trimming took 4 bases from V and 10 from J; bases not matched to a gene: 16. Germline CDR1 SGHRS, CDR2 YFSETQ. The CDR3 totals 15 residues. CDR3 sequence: CASSPRTGAEVGQYF. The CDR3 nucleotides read TGCGCCAGCAGCCCCCGAACAGGGGCCGAGGTAGGCCAGTACTTC.

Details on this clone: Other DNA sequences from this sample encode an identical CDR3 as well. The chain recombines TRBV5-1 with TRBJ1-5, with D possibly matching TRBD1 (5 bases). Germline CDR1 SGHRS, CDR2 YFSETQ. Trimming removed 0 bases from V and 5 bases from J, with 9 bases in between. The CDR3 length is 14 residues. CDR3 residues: CASSLGQGDQPQHF. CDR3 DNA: TGCGCCAGCAGCTTGGGCCAGGGAGATCAGCCCCAGCATTTT.

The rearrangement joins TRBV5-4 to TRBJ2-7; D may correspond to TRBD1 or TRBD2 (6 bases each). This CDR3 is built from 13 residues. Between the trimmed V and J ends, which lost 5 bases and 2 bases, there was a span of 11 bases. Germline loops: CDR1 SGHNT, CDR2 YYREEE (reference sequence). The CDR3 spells CASSSGGPYEQYF. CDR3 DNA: TGTGCCAGCAGTTCCGGGGGCCCCTACGAGCAGTACTTC.

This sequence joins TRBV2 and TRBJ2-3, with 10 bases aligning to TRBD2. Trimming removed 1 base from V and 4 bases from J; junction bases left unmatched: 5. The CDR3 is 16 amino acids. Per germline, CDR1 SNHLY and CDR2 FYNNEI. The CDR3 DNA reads TGTGCCAGCAGTGAAGAAGCGGGGGGGATCTCAGATACGCAGTATTTT. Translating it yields CASSEEAGGISDTQYF.

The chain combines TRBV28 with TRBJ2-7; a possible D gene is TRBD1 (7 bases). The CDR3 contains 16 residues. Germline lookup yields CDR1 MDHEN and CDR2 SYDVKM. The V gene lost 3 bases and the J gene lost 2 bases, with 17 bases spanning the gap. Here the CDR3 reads CASSFPGGTAPYEQYF. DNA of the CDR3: TGTGCCAGCAGTTTCCCCGGCGGGACAGCTCCCTACGAGCAGTACTTC.

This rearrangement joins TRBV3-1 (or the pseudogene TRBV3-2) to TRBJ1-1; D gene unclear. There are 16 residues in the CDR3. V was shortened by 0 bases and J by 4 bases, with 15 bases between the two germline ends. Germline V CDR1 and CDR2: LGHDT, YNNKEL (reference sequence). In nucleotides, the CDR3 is TGTGCCAGCAGCCAAGATCGGGCAGCTTCTAGCACTGAAGCTTTCTTT. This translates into CASSQDRAASSTEAFF.

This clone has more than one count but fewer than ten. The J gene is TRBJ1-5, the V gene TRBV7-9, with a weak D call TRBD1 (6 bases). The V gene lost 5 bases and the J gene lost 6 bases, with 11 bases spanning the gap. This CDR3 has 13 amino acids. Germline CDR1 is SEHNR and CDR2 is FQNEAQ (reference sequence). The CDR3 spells CASSNGQIQPQHF. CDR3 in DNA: TGTGCCAGCAGCAATGGACAGATTCAGCCCCAGCATTTT.

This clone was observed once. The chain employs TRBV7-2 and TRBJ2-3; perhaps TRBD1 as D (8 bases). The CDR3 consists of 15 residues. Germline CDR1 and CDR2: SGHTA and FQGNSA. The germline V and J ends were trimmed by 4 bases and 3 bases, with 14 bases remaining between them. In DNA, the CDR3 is TGTGCCAGCAGCTACGACAGGGGAGGGACAGATACGCAGTATTTT. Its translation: CASSYDRGGTDTQYF.

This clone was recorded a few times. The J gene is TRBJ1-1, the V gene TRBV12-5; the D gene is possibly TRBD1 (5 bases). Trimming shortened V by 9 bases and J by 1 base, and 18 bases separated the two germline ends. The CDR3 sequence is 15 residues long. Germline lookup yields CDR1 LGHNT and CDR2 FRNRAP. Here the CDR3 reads CASGGRAAENTEAFF. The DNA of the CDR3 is TGTGCTAGCGGCGGCAGGGCCGCAGAGAACACTGAAGCTTTCTTT. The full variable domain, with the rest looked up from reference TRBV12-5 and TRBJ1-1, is DARVTQTPRHKVTEMGQEVTMRCQPILGHNTVFWYRQTMMQGLELLAYFRNRAPLDDSGMPKDRFSAEMPDATLATLKIQPSEPRDSAVYFCASGGRAAENTEAFFGQGTRLTVV.

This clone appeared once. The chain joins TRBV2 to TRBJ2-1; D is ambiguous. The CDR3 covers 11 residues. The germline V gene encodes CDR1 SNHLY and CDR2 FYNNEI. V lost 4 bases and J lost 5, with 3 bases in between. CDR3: CASSANNEQFF. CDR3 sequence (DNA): TGTGCCAGCAGTGCTAACAATGAGCAGTTCTTC.

CDR3 loop: CASSSRLAGWETQYF. Written as DNA, the CDR3 is TGTGCCAGCAGCAGCCGACTAGCGGGATGGGAGACCCAGTACTTC. The chain employs TRBV5-5 and TRBJ2-5, with 11 bases that match TRBD2. With 4 bases clipped from V and 5 bases from J, the junction kept 7 bases outside the gene matches. CDR3 length: 15 amino acids. CDR1 and CDR2 from the germline V gene are SGHKS and YYEKEE (reference sequence).

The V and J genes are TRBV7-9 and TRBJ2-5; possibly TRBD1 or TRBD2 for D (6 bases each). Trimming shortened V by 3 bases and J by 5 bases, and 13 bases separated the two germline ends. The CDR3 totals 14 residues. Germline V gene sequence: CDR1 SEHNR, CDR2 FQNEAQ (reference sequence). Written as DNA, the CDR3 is TGTGCCAGCAGCTTTCTCGGGGGCGGGGAGACCCAGTACTTC. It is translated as CASSFLGGGETQYF.

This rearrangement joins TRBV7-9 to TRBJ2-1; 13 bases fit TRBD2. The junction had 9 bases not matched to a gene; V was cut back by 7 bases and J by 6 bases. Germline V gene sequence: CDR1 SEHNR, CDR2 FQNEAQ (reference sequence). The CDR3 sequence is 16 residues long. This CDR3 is CASTYGLAGDSNEQFF. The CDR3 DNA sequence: TGTGCCAGCACCTATGGACTAGCGGGAGATAGCAATGAGCAGTTCTTC.

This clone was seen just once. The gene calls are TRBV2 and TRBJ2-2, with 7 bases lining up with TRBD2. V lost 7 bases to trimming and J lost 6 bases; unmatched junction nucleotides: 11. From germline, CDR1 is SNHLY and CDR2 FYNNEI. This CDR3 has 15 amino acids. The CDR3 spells CASTNTGGRAGELFF. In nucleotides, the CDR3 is TGTGCCAGCACCAACACGGGGGGTAGGGCCGGGGAGCTGTTTTTT.

The CDR3 coding sequence is TGTGCCTGGAATTTTAAGAACACCGGGGAGCTGTTTTTT. The encoded protein is CAWNFKNTGELFF. The chain has TRBV30 and TRBJ2-2; D unresolved. This CDR3 spans 13 amino acids. Trimming stripped 4 bases from V and 1 base from J, with 7 bases between. Germline values: CDR1 GTSNPN, CDR2 SVGIG (reference sequence).

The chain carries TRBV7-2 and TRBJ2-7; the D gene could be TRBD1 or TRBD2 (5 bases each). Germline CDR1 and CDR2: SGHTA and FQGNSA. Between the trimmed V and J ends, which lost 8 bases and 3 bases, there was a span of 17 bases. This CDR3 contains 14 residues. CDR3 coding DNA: TGTGCCAGCGGGGCCAGGTCGAGGGGCTACGAGCAGTACTTC. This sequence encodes CASGARSRGYEQYF.

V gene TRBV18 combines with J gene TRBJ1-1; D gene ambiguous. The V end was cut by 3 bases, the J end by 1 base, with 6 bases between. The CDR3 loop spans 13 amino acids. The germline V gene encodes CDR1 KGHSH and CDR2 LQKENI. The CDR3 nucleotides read TGTGCCAGCTCACCGGGAGAGAACACTGAAGCTTTCTTT. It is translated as CASSPGENTEAFF.

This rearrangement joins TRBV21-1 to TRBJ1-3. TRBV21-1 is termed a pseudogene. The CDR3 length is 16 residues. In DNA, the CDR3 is TGTGCCAGCAGCCCAATGGGCGGGGGCTCTGGAAACACCATATATTTT. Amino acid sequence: CASSPMGGGSGNTIYF.

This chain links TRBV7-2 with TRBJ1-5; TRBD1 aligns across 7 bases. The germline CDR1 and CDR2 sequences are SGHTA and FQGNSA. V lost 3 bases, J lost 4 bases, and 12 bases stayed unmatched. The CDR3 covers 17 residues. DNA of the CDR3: TGTGCCAGCAGCTTGGGATCCCGACAGGGAGAAAATCAGCCCCAGCATTTT. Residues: CASSLGSRQGENQPQHF.